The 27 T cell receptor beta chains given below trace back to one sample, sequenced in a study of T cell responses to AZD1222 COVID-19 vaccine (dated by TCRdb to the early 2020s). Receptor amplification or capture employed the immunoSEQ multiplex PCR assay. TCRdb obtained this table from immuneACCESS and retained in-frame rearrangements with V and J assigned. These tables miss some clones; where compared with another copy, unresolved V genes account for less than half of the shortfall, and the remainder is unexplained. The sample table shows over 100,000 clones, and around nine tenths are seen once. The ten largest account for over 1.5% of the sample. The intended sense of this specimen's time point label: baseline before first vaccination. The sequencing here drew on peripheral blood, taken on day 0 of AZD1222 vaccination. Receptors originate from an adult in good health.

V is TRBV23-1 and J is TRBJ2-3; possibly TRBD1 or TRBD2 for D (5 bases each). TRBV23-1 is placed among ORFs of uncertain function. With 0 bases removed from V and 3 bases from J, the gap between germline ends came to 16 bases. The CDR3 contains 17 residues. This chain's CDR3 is CASSQSGTPFGTDTQYF. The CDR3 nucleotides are TGCGCCAGCAGTCAATCGGGGACCCCATTCGGGACAGATACGCAGTATTTT.

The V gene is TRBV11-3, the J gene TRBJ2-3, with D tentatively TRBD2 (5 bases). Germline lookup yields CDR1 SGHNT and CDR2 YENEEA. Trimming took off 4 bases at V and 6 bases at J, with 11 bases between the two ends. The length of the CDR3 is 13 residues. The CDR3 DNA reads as TGTGCCAGCAGCTCCCAACCGGGGGATACGCAGTATTTT. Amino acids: CASSSQPGDTQYF.

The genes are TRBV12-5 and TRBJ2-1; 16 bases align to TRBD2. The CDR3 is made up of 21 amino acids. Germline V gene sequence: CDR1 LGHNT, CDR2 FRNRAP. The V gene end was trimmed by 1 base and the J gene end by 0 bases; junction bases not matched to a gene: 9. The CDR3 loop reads CASGLAPGTSGRADSYNEQFF. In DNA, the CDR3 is TGTGCTAGTGGTTTGGCCCCCGGGACTAGCGGGAGGGCCGACTCCTACAATGAGCAGTTCTTC.

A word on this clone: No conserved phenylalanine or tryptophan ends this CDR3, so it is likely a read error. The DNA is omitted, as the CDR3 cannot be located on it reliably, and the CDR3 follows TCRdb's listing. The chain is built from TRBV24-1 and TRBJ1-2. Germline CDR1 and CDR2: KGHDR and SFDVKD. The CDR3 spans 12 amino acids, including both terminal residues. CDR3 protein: CATSDLGERGLR.

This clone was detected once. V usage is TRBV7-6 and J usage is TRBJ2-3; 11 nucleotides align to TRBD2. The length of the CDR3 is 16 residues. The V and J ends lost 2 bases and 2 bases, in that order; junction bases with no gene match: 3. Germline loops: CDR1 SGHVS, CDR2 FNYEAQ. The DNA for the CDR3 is TGTGCCAGCAGCTTACTAGCGGGGGGACCCACAGATACGCAGTATTTT. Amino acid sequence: CASSLLAGGPTDTQYF.

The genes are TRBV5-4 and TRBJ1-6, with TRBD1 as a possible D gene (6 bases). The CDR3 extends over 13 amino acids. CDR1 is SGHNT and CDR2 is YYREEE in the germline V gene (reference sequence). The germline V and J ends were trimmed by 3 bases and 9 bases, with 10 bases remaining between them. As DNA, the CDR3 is TGTGCCAGCAGCTCTACAGGGATTTCACCCCTCCACTTT. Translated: CASSSTGISPLHF.

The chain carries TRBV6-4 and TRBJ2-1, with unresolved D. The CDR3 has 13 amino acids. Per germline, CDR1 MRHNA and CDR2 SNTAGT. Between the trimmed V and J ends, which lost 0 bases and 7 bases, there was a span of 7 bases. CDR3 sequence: CASSDSERNEQFF. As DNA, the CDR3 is TGTGCCAGCAGTGACTCGGAAAGGAATGAGCAGTTCTTC.

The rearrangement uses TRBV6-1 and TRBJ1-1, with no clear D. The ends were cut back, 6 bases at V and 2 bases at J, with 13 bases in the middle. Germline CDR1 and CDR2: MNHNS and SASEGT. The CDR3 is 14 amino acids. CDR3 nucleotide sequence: TGTGCCAGCAGCCAACAAGGCTCAAACACTGAAGCTTTCTTT. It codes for CASSQQGSNTEAFF.

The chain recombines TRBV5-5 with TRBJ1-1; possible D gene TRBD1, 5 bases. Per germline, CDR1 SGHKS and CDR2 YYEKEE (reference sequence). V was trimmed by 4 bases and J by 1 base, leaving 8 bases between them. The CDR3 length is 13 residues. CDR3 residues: CASSAGPNTEAFF. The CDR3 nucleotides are TGTGCCAGCAGCGCGGGACCGAACACTGAAGCTTTCTTT.

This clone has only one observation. CDR3 sequence: CASMVFGRGQGETQYF. CDR3 in DNA: TGCGCCAGCATGGTATTTGGAAGGGGGCAGGGAGAGACCCAGTACTTC. V is TRBV5-1 and J is TRBJ2-5, with 7 bases identical to TRBD1. The V and J ends lost 6 bases and 4 bases, in that order; junction bases with no gene match: 15. Germline CDR1 and CDR2: SGHRS and YFSETQ. The CDR3 has 16 amino acids.

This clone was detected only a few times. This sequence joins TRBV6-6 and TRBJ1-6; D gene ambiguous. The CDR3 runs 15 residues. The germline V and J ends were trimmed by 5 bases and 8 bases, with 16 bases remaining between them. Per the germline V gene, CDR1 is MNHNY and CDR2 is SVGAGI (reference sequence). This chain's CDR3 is CASSRSGPIYSPLHF. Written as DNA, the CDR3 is TGTGCCAGCAGTCGATCCGGGCCGATATATTCACCCCTCCACTTT.

The CDR3 sequence: CASSLQGMRGNTIYF. The CDR3, as DNA: TGTGCCAGCAGCTTACAGGGCATGAGGGGAAACACCATATATTTT. The chain combines TRBV7-3 with TRBJ1-3, with D possibly being TRBD1 (5 bases). Germline V lookup: CDR1 SGHTA, CDR2 FQGTGA. The CDR3 has 15 amino acids. V gave up 2 bases and J gave up 4 bases, with 12 bases separating them.

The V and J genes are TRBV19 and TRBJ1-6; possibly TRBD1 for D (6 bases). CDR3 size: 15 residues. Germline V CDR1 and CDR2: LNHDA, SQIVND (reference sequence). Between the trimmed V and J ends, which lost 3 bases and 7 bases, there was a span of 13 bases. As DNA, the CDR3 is TGTGCCAGTAGTATTATGTGGGACACAAATTCACCCCTCCACTTT. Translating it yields CASSIMWDTNSPLHF.

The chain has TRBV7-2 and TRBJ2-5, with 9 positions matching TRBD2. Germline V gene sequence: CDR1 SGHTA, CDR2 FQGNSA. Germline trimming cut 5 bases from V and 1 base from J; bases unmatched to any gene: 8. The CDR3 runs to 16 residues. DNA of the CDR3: TGTGCCAGCAGCCCCCCAGGAGCGGGAGGCCAAGAGACCCAGTACTTC. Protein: CASSPPGAGGQETQYF.

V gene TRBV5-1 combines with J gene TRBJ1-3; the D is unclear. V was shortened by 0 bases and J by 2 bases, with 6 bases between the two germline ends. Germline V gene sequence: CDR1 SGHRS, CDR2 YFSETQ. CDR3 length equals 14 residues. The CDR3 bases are TGCGCCAGCAGCTTGGTTGGGACTGGAAACACCATATATTTT. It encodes CASSLVGTGNTIYF.

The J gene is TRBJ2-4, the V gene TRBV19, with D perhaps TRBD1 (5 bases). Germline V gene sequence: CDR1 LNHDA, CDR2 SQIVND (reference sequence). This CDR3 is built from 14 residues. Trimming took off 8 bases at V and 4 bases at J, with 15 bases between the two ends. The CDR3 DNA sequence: TGTGCCAGTTGTGAAACAGGCGATAAAAACATTCAGTACTTC. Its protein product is CASCETGDKNIQYF.

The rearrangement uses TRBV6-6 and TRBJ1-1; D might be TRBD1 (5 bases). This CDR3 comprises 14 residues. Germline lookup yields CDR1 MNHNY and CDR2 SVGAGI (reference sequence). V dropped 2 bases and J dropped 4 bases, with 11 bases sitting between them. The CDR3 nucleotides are TGTGCCAGCAGTTACCCCCAGAGGGGCACTGAAGCTTTCTTT. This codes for CASSYPQRGTEAFF.

This chain's CDR3 is CASSLNRDAYNSPLHF. CDR3 bases: TGCGCCAGCAGCCTAAACAGGGACGCCTATAATTCACCCCTCCACTTT. The V gene is TRBV5-1, the J gene TRBJ1-6; D may be TRBD1 (6 bases). Germline lookup yields CDR1 SGHRS and CDR2 YFSETQ. CDR3 length: 16 amino acids. The V end lost 4 bases, the J end lost 2 bases, and 13 bases lay between the germline ends.

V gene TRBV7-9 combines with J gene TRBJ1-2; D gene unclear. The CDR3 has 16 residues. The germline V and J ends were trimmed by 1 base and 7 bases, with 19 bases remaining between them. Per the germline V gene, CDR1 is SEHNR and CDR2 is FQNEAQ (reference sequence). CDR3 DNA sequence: TGTGCCAGCAGCTTAGGAGGGCCGGGTGCCCATACTGGCTACACCTTC. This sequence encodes CASSLGGPGAHTGYTF. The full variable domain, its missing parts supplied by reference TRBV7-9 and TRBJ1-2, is DTGVSQNPRHKITKRGQNVTFRCDPISEHNRLYWYRQTLGQGPEFLTYFQNEAQLEKSRLLSDRFSAERPKGSFSTLEIQRTEQGDSAMYLCASSLGGPGAHTGYTFGSGTRLTVV.

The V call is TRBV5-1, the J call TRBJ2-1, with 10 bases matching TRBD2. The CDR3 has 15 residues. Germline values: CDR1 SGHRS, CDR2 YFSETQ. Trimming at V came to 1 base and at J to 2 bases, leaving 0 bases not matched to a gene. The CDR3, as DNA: TGCGCCAGCAGCTTGACTAGCGGGACCTACAATGAGCAGTTCTTC. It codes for CASSLTSGTYNEQFF.

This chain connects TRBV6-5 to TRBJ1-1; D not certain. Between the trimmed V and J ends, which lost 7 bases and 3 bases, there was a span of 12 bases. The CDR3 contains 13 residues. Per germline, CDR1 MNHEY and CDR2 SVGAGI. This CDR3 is CASTRISDTEAFF. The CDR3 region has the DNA TGTGCCAGCACCCGGATCTCCGACACTGAAGCTTTCTTT.

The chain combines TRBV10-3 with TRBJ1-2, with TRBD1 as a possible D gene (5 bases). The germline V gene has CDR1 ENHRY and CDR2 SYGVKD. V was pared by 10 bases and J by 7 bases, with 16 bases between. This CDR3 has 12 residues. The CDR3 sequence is CATGDSSFGYTF. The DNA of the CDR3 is TGTGCCACCGGAGACAGCTCCTTTGGCTACACCTTC.

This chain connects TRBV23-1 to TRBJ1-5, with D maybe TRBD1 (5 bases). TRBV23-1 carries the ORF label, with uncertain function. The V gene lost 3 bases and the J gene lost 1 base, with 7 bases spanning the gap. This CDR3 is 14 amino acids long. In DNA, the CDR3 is TGCGCCAGCAGTCAGGGGGGAAGCAATCAGCCCCAGCATTTT. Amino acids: CASSQGGSNQPQHF.

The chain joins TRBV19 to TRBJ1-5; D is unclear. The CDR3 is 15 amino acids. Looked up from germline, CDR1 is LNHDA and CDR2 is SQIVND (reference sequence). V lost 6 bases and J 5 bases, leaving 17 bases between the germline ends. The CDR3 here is CASSPVPKEDQPQHF. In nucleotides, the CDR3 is TGTGCCAGTAGCCCGGTGCCAAAGGAGGATCAGCCCCAGCATTTT.

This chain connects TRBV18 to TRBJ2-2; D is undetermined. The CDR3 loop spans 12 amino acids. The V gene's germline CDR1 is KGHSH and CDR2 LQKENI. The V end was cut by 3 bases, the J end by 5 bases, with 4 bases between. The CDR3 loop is CASSPRTGELFF. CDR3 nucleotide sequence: TGTGCCAGCTCACCCCGGACCGGGGAGCTGTTTTTT.

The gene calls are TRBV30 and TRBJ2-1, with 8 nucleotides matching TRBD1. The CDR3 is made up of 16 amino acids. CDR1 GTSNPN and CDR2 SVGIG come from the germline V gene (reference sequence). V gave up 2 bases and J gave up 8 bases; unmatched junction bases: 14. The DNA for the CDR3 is TGTGCCTGGAGTAAAAATCAGGGGGCAGGTCGCGATGAGCAGTTCTTC. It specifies CAWSKNQGAGRDEQFF.

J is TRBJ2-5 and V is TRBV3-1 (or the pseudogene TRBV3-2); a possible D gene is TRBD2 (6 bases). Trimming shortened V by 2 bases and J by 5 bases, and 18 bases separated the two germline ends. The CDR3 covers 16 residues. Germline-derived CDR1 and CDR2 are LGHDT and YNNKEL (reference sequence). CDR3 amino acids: CASSQLQGGVGETQYF. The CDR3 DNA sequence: TGTGCCAGCAGCCAATTGCAGGGCGGGGTAGGGGAGACCCAGTACTTC.